This T cell receptor (beta chain) was retrieved from a study of T cells in Graves' hyperthyroidism and ophthalmopathy. Whole-study findings and limits: Stable hyperthyroidism was told apart from ophthalmopathy by a model built on 13 V-J features. Most thyroid clonotypes that were expanded above 0.001 also turned up in blood.

This clonotype was observed once. Its antigen is still unknown. Authors of the study amplified TCR beta CDR3 regions from RNA transcripts. Primed by the HTBI set, a first-round RT-PCR was run on the TCR CDR3. One entry per CDR3 protein results from TCRdb running MiXCR on the multiplex PCR reads. The profile covers a few hundred thousand distinct CDR3 sequences, with 40% to 50% appearing a single time and about two fifths taken by the ten largest. The germline V and J ends were trimmed by 5 bases and 14 bases, with 21 bases remaining between them. The CDR3 consists of 13 residues. CDR1 and CDR2 from the germline V gene are SGHTA and FQGNSA. Reasons for excluding patients were uncontrolled infection, other autoimmune disease, pregnancy or lactation. Diagnoses used clinical symptoms, serum thyroxine and TRAb, thyroid ultrasound and orbital computed tomography.

Sequenced: peripheral blood or thyroid tissue (not recorded which). This rearrangement joins TRBV7-2 to TRBJ1-1; TRBD1 might be the D (6 bases). This clonotype originated in an adult woman with Graves' disease, either hyperthyroidism or ophthalmopathy (not recorded which). The CDR3 is CASSPYSGTLGFF. Here the CDR3 DNA reads TGTGCCAGCAGCCCCTACTCCGGGACATTAGGCTTCTTT.